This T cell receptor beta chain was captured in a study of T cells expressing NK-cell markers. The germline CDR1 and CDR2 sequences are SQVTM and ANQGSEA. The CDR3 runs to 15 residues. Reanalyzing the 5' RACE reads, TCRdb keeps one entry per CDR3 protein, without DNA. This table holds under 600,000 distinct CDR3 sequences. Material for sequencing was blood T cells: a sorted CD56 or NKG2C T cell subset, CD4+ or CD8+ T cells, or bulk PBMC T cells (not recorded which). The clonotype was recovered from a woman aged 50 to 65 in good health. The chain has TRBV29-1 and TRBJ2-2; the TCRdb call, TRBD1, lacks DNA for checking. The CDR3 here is CSVDGGRGPIGELFF.